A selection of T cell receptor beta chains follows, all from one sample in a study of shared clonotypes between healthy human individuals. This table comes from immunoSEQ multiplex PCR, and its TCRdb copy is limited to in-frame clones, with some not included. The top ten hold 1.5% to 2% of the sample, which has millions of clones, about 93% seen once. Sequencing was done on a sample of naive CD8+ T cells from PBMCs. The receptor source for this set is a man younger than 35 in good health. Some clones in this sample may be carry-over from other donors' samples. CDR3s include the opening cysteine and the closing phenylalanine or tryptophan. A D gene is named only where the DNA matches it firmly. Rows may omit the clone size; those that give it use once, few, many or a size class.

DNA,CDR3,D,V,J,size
TGTGCCAGCAGTCGGCCCAGGGAATTGTACGAGCAGTACTTC,CASSRPRELYEQYF,.,TRBV28,TRBJ2-7,.
TGTGCCAGCAGCTCGGGAGGGGGCGGATTTGGCACTGAAGCTTTCTTT,CASSSGGGGFGTEAFF,TRBD1,TRBV7-9,TRBJ1-1,.
TGTGCCAGCAGTGACCGGGGTAGCAGGGACACCATATATTTT,CASSDRGSRDTIYF,.,TRBV6-1,TRBJ1-3,.
TGTGCCAGCAGACGGGCCGACGAGCAGTACTTC,CASRRADEQYF,.,TRBV11-2,TRBJ2-7,.
TGTGCCAGCAGTCCCTACCCAGGGAGGGATGAAAAACTGTTTTTT,CASSPYPGRDEKLFF,.,TRBV28,TRBJ1-4,.
TGTGCCAGCATATCTCGCCTAGCGGGAGAGGAGAATGAGCAGTTCTTC,CASISRLAGEENEQFF,TRBD2,TRBV27,TRBJ2-1,.
TGTGCCAGCAGCGTGTTGACCGGGGAGCTGTTTTTT,CASSVLTGELFF,.,TRBV9,TRBJ2-2,.
TGTGCCAGCAGCTCTGGGAGTGGTGGGAATCAGCCCCAGCATTTT,CASSSGSGGNQPQHF,.,TRBV7-9,TRBJ1-5,.
TGTGCCAGCAGCTTAGGACTAGCGGGAGGATCGAGCTCCTACAATGAGCAGTTCTTC,CASSLGLAGGSSSYNEQFF,TRBD2,TRBV7-9,TRBJ2-1,.
TGTGCCAGCAGCGGGAACTACCACGGGGAGCTGTTTTTT,CASSGNYHGELFF,.,TRBV2,TRBJ2-2,.
TGTGCCAGCAGCTCCGGCCCAGGAGTGATGAACACTGAAGCTTTCTTT,CASSSGPGVMNTEAFF,.,TRBV7-8,TRBJ1-1,once
TGTGCCAGTAGTCCACGGGACAGGGGCTACGAGCAGTACTTC,CASSPRDRGYEQYF,TRBD1,TRBV19,TRBJ2-7,.
TGTGCCAGCAGTCCGGGCCAAGTCTACGAGCAGTACTTC,CASSPGQVYEQYF,.,TRBV27,TRBJ2-7,.
TGTGCCAGTAGTATATCAGATCTCGGGGGCACTGAAGCTTTCTTT,CASSISDLGGTEAFF,.,TRBV19,TRBJ1-1,.
TGTGCCAGCAGCGGACAGGGGCCCGGGGAGCTGTTTTTT,CASSGQGPGELFF,TRBD1,TRBV9,TRBJ2-2,.
TGTGCCAGTAGTATTGGGCTCCTAGAACTTGGTCGTGACAATGAGCAGTTCTTC,CASSIGLLELGRDNEQFF,.,TRBV19,TRBJ2-1,.
TGTGCCAGCAGTCCCCATCTTACGGGGGGGAGGGGTCAGCCCCAGCATTTT,CASSPHLTGGRGQPQHF,.,TRBV27,TRBJ1-5,.
TGTGCCAGCAGCTTAAGCGGGGCGGGAGGAGTTGGCACAGATACGCAGTATTTT,CASSLSGAGGVGTDTQYF,TRBD2,TRBV13,TRBJ2-3,.
TGTGCCAGCAGTTCGGACATAACGGGGTATGGCTACACCTTC,CASSSDITGYGYTF,.,TRBV28,TRBJ1-2,.
TGTGCCAGCAGCTTGGGTATCCTTGAAAACACCGGGGAGCTGTTTTTT,CASSLGILENTGELFF,.,TRBV5-6,TRBJ2-2,.
TGTGCCAGCAGCTTAGACTTCCGGGACCCCACCGGGGAGCTGTTTTTT,CASSLDFRDPTGELFF,.,TRBV7-2,TRBJ2-2,.
TGTGCCAGCAGTAGGGGACTAGCTGCGTTCGGGGAGCTGTTTTTT,CASSRGLAAFGELFF,TRBD2,TRBV9,TRBJ2-2,.
TGCGCCAGCAGCCAAGATTTCAGGGACGAGCAGTACTTC,CASSQDFRDEQYF,.,TRBV4-1,TRBJ2-7,.
TGCAGCGTTGTGGCAGACAACTATGGCTACACCTTC,CSVVADNYGYTF,.,TRBV29-1,TRBJ1-2,few
TGTGCCAGCAGTGTAAGCGGGAGCTTTTACTTC,CASSVSGSFYF,TRBD2,TRBV6-1,TRBJ2-4,.
TGTGCCAGCAGAACTTTCACCACAAACACCGGGGAGCTGTTTTTT,CASRTFTTNTGELFF,.,TRBV7-9,TRBJ2-2,.
TGTGCCAGCAGAGAGGAATACAATCAGCCCCAGCATTTT,CASREEYNQPQHF,.,TRBV6-1,TRBJ1-5,.
TGCAGCGTAATCAGGGCCGGGGTCACTGAAGCTTTCTTT,CSVIRAGVTEAFF,.,TRBV29-1,TRBJ1-1,.
TGTGCCAGCAGCAATAGCGGGAGGGGAGAGACCCAGTACTTC,CASSNSGRGETQYF,TRBD2,TRBV6-5,TRBJ2-5,.
TGTGCCATCAGTGAGTCGGTGTTCGGAGATGGCTACACCTTC,CAISESVFGDGYTF,.,TRBV10-3,TRBJ1-2,.
TGTGCCAGCAGCTTAGTGGCCGGACACGGACGCCTAGGTGATACGCAGTATTTT,CASSLVAGHGRLGDTQYF,.,TRBV7-9,TRBJ2-3,.
TGTGCCAGCAGTTTACGGGGGCTAACTGGAAACACCATATATTTT,CASSLRGLTGNTIYF,.,TRBV27,TRBJ1-3,.
TGTGCCTGGGGACTTACCTACGAGCAGTACTTC,CAWGLTYEQYF,.,TRBV30,TRBJ2-7,.
TGTGCCAGCAAGGGAAGCTACAATGAGCAGTTCTTC,CASKGSYNEQFF,.,TRBV7-9,TRBJ2-1,.
TGTGCCAGCAGTTTATCGCTGGCAGGGGTCCCTGAAGCTTTCTTT,CASSLSLAGVPEAFF,.,TRBV27,TRBJ1-1,.
TGTGCCAGCAGCCCCCCCCGGACAGGGGGCAATGAGCAGTTCTTC,CASSPPRTGGNEQFF,TRBD1,TRBV6-5,TRBJ2-1,.
TGTGCCAGCAGCTTATCAGGGGGTCCCCGAGACATTCAGTACTTC,CASSLSGGPRDIQYF,TRBD1,TRBV7-2,TRBJ2-4,.
TGTGCCAGCGGAGTCTGGCAAGGTGGGGAGCTGTTTTTT,CASGVWQGGELFF,.,TRBV27,TRBJ2-2,.
TGTGCCAGTACTCATAGGCAGGTCAACACTGAAGCTTTCTTT,CASTHRQVNTEAFF,.,TRBV19,TRBJ1-1,.
TGTGCCAGCAGTTACACTATGGGGACTGAAGCTTTCTTT,CASSYTMGTEAFF,.,TRBV6-6,TRBJ1-1,.
TGTGCCAGCAATGGAATTTTAGCGGGAGGCACAGATACGCAGTATTTT,CASNGILAGGTDTQYF,TRBD2,TRBV6-6,TRBJ2-3,.
TGTGCCAGCAGTTACTCCGACAGGGGGACCTACGAGCAGTACTTC,CASSYSDRGTYEQYF,TRBD1,TRBV6-6,TRBJ2-7,.
TGTGCCAGTAGCCCGTATATAGCGGGAGGATCCTACGAGCAGTACTTC,CASSPYIAGGSYEQYF,TRBD2,TRBV19,TRBJ2-7,.
TGTGCCACCAGCAGATTCCCTAGCGGGAGTTTTAACGGGGAGCTGTTTTTT,CATSRFPSGSFNGELFF,TRBD2,TRBV15,TRBJ2-2,.
TGTGCCACCCAGGCAGGGGTATCGACTGAAGCTTTCTTT,CATQAGVSTEAFF,.,TRBV2,TRBJ1-1,few
TGTGCCAGCAGCTACCTCCAGTCCTACGAGCAGTACTTC,CASSYLQSYEQYF,.,TRBV27,TRBJ2-7,.
TGTGCCATCAGTGACAGGGGTGGCTACGAGCAGTACTTC,CAISDRGGYEQYF,.,TRBV10-3,TRBJ2-7,.
TGTGCCAGCAGACCCTGGGCTGCAACTAATGAAAAACTGTTTTTT,CASRPWAATNEKLFF,.,TRBV27,TRBJ1-4,once
TGCGCCAGCAGCCGCATGACAGGGGTCGCCTACAATGAGCAGTTCTTC,CASSRMTGVAYNEQFF,TRBD1,TRBV4-3,TRBJ2-1,.
TGTGCCAGCAGTTGGGACTTGCGCTACGAGCAGTACTTC,CASSWDLRYEQYF,.,TRBV6-6,TRBJ2-7,.
TGTGCCAGCAGCCCGGGCGGGAGCACAGATACGCAGTATTTT,CASSPGGSTDTQYF,.,TRBV14,TRBJ2-3,.
TGTGCCAGCAGTTTATCGGCCGGGACGGTCTCCTACGAGCAGTACTTC,CASSLSAGTVSYEQYF,.,TRBV27,TRBJ2-7,.
TGCGCCAGCAGCGAAAACCAACCGGGACTCAGAGTGTACAATGAGCAGTTCTTC,CASSENQPGLRVYNEQFF,.,TRBV5-1,TRBJ2-1,.
TGTGCCAGCAGCTTATTTACAGGGGCAATAGGCAATCAGCCCCAGCATTTT,CASSLFTGAIGNQPQHF,TRBD1,TRBV7-2,TRBJ1-5,.
TGTGCCAGCAGCTTAGCAGGTGGTCCCATCTCCTACGAGCAGTACTTC,CASSLAGGPISYEQYF,.,TRBV7-6,TRBJ2-7,.